What follows describes a single T cell receptor beta chain. Sequencing was performed with immunoSEQ multiplex PCR; in TCRdb, only in-frame clones are kept and a portion is missing. The sample records some 270,000 clones, roughly 84% being singletons. The data originate from a study of blood T cell repertoires in COVID-19. Study context: Whether acute or convalescent, the COVID-19 samples came from the United States, Italy and Spain. From T cells, B-cell-depleted T cells, or PBMCs came the material, which was cDNA or gDNA.

This CDR3 has 13 residues. Trimming took off 7 bases at V and 4 bases at J, with 13 bases between the two ends. The germline gives CDR1 MGHRA, CDR2 YSYEKL. This TCR came from a woman in her 40s who had recovered from COVID-19. The sequencing sample was made of peripheral blood. The chain joins TRBV4-1 to TRBJ2-5, with D tentatively TRBD1 (6 bases). DNA of the CDR3: TGCGCCAGCACCCGACAGGCCGGAGAGACCCAGTACTTC. This encodes CASTRQAGETQYF.